A single sample gave rise to the 24 T cell receptor beta chains below, sequenced in a study of T-cell reconstitution after alpha-beta-depleted transplantation in children. Unique molecular identifiers featured in how the TCRbeta library was prepared. TCRdb recomputed calls from the PCR reads with MiXCR, one row per CDR3 protein. The sample gives some 550,000 distinct CDR3 sequences, around 17% of which show up once; approximately 3% is in the top ten. Here the sequenced sample was PBMCs from the stem cell graft donor, taken from the stem cell graft. The receptors stem from a human donor who donated a stem cell graft to a child with acute lymphoblastic leukemia.

This clonotype has only a few counts. This chain connects TRBV5-1 to TRBJ2-3; possible D gene TRBD1, 7 bases. The CDR3 spans 17 residues. In germline, CDR1 is SGHRS, CDR2 YFSETQ. Between the trimmed V and J ends, which lost 4 bases and 4 bases, there was a span of 22 bases. The CDR3 bases are TGCGCCAGCAGCCCTGCTAAGGGGGCGGGAAGGGCAGATACGCAGTATTTT. It is translated as CASSPAKGAGRADTQYF.

This clonotype was counted only a few times. This chain connects TRBV12-3 or TRBV12-4 to TRBJ2-1, with TRBD2 matching 14 bases. This CDR3 region has 15 residues. The V and J ends lost 5 bases and 7 bases, in that order; junction bases with no gene match: 4. The DNA for the CDR3 is TGTGCCAGCAGTCGCGGGACTAGCGGGGGTAATGAGCAGTTCTTC. Encoded protein: CASSRGTSGGNEQFF.

The V call is TRBV7-9, the J call TRBJ2-1; weak D call: TRBD2 (7 bases). The CDR3 consists of 14 residues. V shed 2 bases and J shed 8 bases, with 13 bases lying between them. The V gene's germline CDR1 is SEHNR and CDR2 FQNEAQ (reference sequence). CDR3 loop: CASSLRGGTDEQFF. DNA for the CDR3: TGTGCCAGCAGCTTACGCGGGGGCACGGATGAGCAGTTCTTC.

This clonotype appeared a few times. CDR3 nucleotide sequence: TGTGCCAGCATGAGGAGGGGAGTGAGAACGCAGTATTTT. Translated: CASMRRGVRTQYF. The V and J genes are TRBV12-3 or TRBV12-4 and TRBJ2-3; a weak D match, TRBD2 (6 bases). CDR3 size: 13 residues. V gave up 7 bases and J gave up 9 bases, with 17 bases separating them.

This clonotype was detected only a few times. This rearrangement joins TRBV18 to TRBJ2-2; D uncertain. The CDR3 consists of 16 residues. CDR1 KGHSH and CDR2 LQKENI come from the germline V gene. Trimming took off 3 bases at V and 5 bases at J, with 16 bases between the two ends. CDR3 sequence (DNA): TGTGCCAGCTCACCGATCCAAGGGCCAGAGACCGGGGAGCTGTTTTTT. Translating it yields CASSPIQGPETGELFF.

This clonotype was observed a handful of times. The CDR3 bases are TGCAGCGTTGAGATTAGCGGGAAGAGCGAGCAGTACTTC. Its protein is CSVEISGKSEQYF. The chain links TRBV29-1 to TRBJ2-7; 8 positions match TRBD2. Germline V gene data show CDR1 as SQVTM and CDR2 as ANQGSEA. Unmatched junction bases numbered 7, after V lost 3 bases and J lost 6 bases. The CDR3 runs 13 residues.

The chain joins TRBV12-3 or TRBV12-4 to TRBJ2-1; D is uncertain. CDR3 length: 16 residues. V lost 5 bases to trimming and J lost 4 bases, with 18 bases between them. The DNA of the CDR3 is TGTGCCAGCAGTCCCCTTGGCGGAGTCCCTTACAATGAGCAGTTCTTC. Its translation: CASSPLGGVPYNEQFF.

The chain carries TRBV20-1 and TRBJ2-7; D is undetermined. The CDR3 has 11 residues. In germline, CDR1 is DFQATT, CDR2 SNEGSKA (reference sequence). V was cut by 3 bases and J by 5 bases, with 8 bases left in between. CDR3 nucleotides: TGCAGTGCTAGTGGGTATAACGAGCAGTACTTC. This sequence encodes CSASGYNEQYF.

The chain carries TRBV12-3 or TRBV12-4 and TRBJ1-2; D is possibly TRBD1 (6 bases). Trimming removed 8 bases from V and 4 bases from J, with 20 bases in between. The CDR3 loop spans 15 amino acids. The CDR3 DNA reads as TGTGCCAGCCGCCTGGGGGCGGCTACGCCCTATGGCTACACCTTC. Translation: CASRLGAATPYGYTF.

The chain recombines TRBV4-1 with TRBJ2-7, with 8 bases aligning to TRBD1. Germline CDR1 reads MGHRA; CDR2 reads YSYEKL. The CDR3 is 15 residues long. V shed 2 bases and J 7 bases; nucleotides not matched to a gene: 10. For the CDR3, the DNA is TGCGCCAGCAGCCAACTCCAGGGGGCCAGGCGGGAGCAGTACTTC. Its translation: CASSQLQGARREQYF.

The gene calls are TRBV28 and TRBJ2-3, with unresolved D. Germline V gene sequence: CDR1 MDHEN, CDR2 SYDVKM. The CDR3 contains 11 residues. Trimming took off 7 bases at V and 6 bases at J, with 8 bases between the two ends. In DNA, the CDR3 is TGTGCCAGCACCGAACGGGATACGCAGTATTTT. Amino acids: CASTERDTQYF.

This clonotype has more than one count but fewer than ten. The chain uses TRBV3-1 and TRBJ2-1; 8 bases align to TRBD2. The germline CDR1 and CDR2 sequences are LGHDT and YNNKEL (reference sequence). This CDR3 has 20 amino acids. The trim removed 0 bases at V and 10 bases at J, leaving 23 bases unmatched. In DNA form, the CDR3 reads TGTGCCAGCAGCCAAGAGAAGCAAGCGGGAGCTTGGCATAGGGTCCTCGAGCAGTTCTTC. Amino acid sequence: CASSQEKQAGAWHRVLEQFF.

In its sample, this clonotype was seen a few times. Compared with germline, one end of the junction differs, possibly owing to a read error. The chain couples TRBV28 to TRBJ2-7; 8 positions agree with TRBD2. In germline, CDR1 is MDHEN, CDR2 SYDVKM. The CDR3 is made up of 11 amino acids. CDR3 DNA sequence: TGTGCCAGCAGAGATTCGGGGGGGGCGGACTTC. Encoded protein: CASRDSGGADF.

This clonotype was recorded many times. The chain combines TRBV20-1 with TRBJ1-6; 7 bases agree with TRBD1. The J segment lost 0 bases and the V segment lost 5 bases, leaving 7 bases of the junction unmatched. Germline lookup yields CDR1 DFQATT and CDR2 SNEGSKA (reference sequence). This CDR3 comprises 16 residues. This CDR3 is CSAALQGSSYNSPLHF. CDR3 DNA sequence: TGCAGTGCTGCCCTACAGGGGAGCTCCTATAATTCACCCCTCCACTTT.

This clonotype has more than one count but fewer than ten. This chain connects TRBV5-1 to TRBJ1-1; D is unclear. V was clipped by 4 bases and J by 0 bases, with 13 bases between them. CDR3 length equals 15 residues. In germline, CDR1 is SGHRS, CDR2 YFSETQ. The CDR3 sequence: CASSLGPALNTEAFF. CDR3 sequence (DNA): TGCGCCAGCAGCCTAGGTCCGGCCCTGAACACTGAAGCTTTCTTT.

The table lists this clonotype with a few counts. The chain combines TRBV4-1 with TRBJ2-7; 9 nucleotides agree with TRBD2. V shed 3 bases, J shed 2 bases, and the junction held 5 bases outside the gene matches. Germline values: CDR1 MGHRA, CDR2 YSYEKL. The CDR3 loop spans 15 amino acids. CDR3 sequence reads: CASSQGLATTYEQYF. The CDR3 coding sequence is TGCGCCAGCAGCCAGGGACTAGCAACCACCTACGAGCAGTACTTC.

This chain uses TRBV6-5 with TRBJ2-4, with no clear D. The V gene lost 2 bases and the J gene lost 0 bases, with 14 bases spanning the gap. The CDR3 is 17 amino acids. Germline assignment: CDR1 MNHEY and CDR2 SVGAGI. The CDR3 DNA reads as TGTGCCAGCAGTTACGTGGGCGGACCACTAGCCAAAAACATTCAGTACTTC. Translation gives CASSYVGGPLAKNIQYF.

This clonotype was seen only a few times. The J gene is TRBJ2-7, the V gene TRBV2, with a weak D call TRBD1 (6 bases). This CDR3 has 12 residues. Per germline, CDR1 SNHLY and CDR2 FYNNEI. Trimming left V 7 bases short and J 6 bases short, with 13 bases between. DNA of the CDR3: TGTGCCAGCACGGACAGTCCTTCCGAGCAGTACTTC. It yields the protein CASTDSPSEQYF. Together with reference TRBV2 and TRBJ2-7, the CDR3 gives the full variable domain: EPEVTQTPSHQVTQMGQEVILRCVPISNHLYFYWYRQILGQKVEFLVSFYNNEISEKSEIFDDQFSVERPDGSNFTLKIRSTKLEDSAMYFCASTDSPSEQYFGPGTRLTVT.

This clonotype appeared a few times. The CDR3 loop reads CASSPRLIENYGYTF. The CDR3 nucleotides read TGTGCCAGCAGCCCCAGGCTGATAGAGAACTATGGCTACACCTTC. The V gene is TRBV9, the J gene TRBJ1-2; D uncertain. Germline V lookup: CDR1 SGDLS, CDR2 YYNGEE. Trimming left V 4 bases short and J 2 bases short, with 15 bases between. This CDR3 contains 15 residues.

Only a few counts were recorded for this clonotype. One junction end disagrees with the germline gene, perhaps due to a read error. The chain carries TRBV7-8 and TRBJ1-3; D remains ambiguous. Looked up from germline, CDR1 is SGHVS and CDR2 is FQNEAQ. The CDR3 is 17 amino acids. The CDR3, as DNA: TGTGCCAGCAGCCCTACTCGACTAGCTCGGACTGGAAACATCATATATTTT. Protein sequence: CASSPTRLARTGNIIYF.

In its sample, this clonotype was seen a few times. This chain connects TRBV5-1 to TRBJ2-1; TRBD2 agrees at 7 bases. Germline V gene data show CDR1 as SGHRS and CDR2 as YFSETQ. The length of the CDR3 is 13 residues. V trimming: 5 bases; J trimming: 16 bases; junction bases outside the gene matches: 15. The CDR3 bases are TGCGCCAGCAGGCGGGAAGGGGCGGGGGAAGTATTCTTC. It yields the protein CASRREGAGEVFF.

There are a few counts of this clonotype. The chain employs TRBV27 and TRBJ2-1; 11 nucleotides match TRBD2. CDR3 length: 18 amino acids. Germline V gene lookup returns CDR1 MNHEY and CDR2 SMNVEV (reference sequence). V shed 3 bases and J 2 bases; nucleotides not matched to a gene: 9. As DNA, the CDR3 is TGTGCCAGCAGTTTTTCTAGCGGGAGGAATGGGGCCTACAATGAGCAGTTCTTC. It specifies CASSFSSGRNGAYNEQFF.

This clonotype occurred a few times. The V and J genes are TRBV4-1 and TRBJ2-7; weak D call: TRBD1 (5 bases). This CDR3 has 16 residues. Trimming cost V 0 bases and J 6 bases, with 18 bases left between them. Germline V gene sequence: CDR1 MGHRA, CDR2 YSYEKL. The CDR3 loop reads CASSQDLRQGWGEQYF. Here the CDR3 DNA reads TGCGCCAGCAGCCAAGATTTGCGGCAGGGATGGGGCGAGCAGTACTTC.

This clonotype was observed a few times. J is TRBJ1-4 and V is TRBV4-1; D is perhaps TRBD1 (5 bases). V lost 1 base and J 7 bases, leaving 13 bases between the germline ends. The CDR3 spans 15 residues. CDR1 and CDR2 (germline): MGHRA, YSYEKL. The CDR3 reads CASSQVEGRVEKLFF. The CDR3 DNA follows: TGCGCCAGCAGCCAAGTTGAGGGGAGGGTTGAAAAACTGTTTTTT.